The clone carrying this T cell receptor beta chain appeared a single time. Antigen specificity is unknown. Amplification used 60 Vbeta primers and 13 Jbeta primers. The table came from immunoSEQ multiplex PCR; TCRdb's copy has only in-frame clones and leaves some out. The sample includes about 150,000 clones, 65% to 85% of them seen just once. The sample belongs to a study of cytomegalovirus exposure and HLA in healthy donors. Regarding the study as a whole: Analyses of presence/absence relied on an assumption of roughly uniform sequencing depth across donors.

V gave up 3 bases and J gave up 4 bases; unmatched junction bases: 10. The CDR3 has 16 residues. CDR1 and CDR2 (germline): SGHNT, YYREEE (reference sequence). The source is a woman aged 40 to 55 in good health and CMV-seropositive. Material: PBMCs. This chain links TRBV5-4 with TRBJ2-1, with TRBD2 matching over 7 bases. Here the CDR3 DNA reads TGTGCCAGCAGCTATCGCGGCGGGAGTGGGTACAATGAGCAGTTCTTC. Its protein product is CASSYRGGSGYNEQFF.